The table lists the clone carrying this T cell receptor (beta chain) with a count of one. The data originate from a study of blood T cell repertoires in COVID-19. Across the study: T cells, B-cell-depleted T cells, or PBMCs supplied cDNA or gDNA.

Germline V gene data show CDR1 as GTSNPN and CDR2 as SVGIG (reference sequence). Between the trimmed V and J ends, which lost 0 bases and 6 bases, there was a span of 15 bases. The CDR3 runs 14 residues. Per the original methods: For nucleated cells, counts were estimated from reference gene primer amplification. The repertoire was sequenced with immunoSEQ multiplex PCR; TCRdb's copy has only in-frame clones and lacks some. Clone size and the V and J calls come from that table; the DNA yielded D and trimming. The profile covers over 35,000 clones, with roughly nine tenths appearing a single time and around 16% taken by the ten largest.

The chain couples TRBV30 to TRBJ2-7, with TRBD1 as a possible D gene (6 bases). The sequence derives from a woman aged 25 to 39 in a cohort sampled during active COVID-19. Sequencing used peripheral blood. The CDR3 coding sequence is TGTGCCTGGAGTGTTGGGCTGGGGGCGGGCGAGCAGTACTTC. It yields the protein CAWSVGLGAGEQYF.